This T cell receptor (beta chain) stems from a study of T cell changes during pregnancy in multiple sclerosis. The ends lost 3 bases at V and 4 bases at J; junction bases unmatched: 0. The germline gives CDR1 MRHNA, CDR2 SNTAGT. This CDR3 has 14 residues. The method was immunoSEQ multiplex PCR; TCRdb's version includes in-frame clones alone and lacks a portion of them. This table has roughly 30,000 clones, roughly 90% appearing once. The sequenced sample was CD8+ T cells from peripheral blood mononuclear cells, obtained after pregnancy. This sequence originates from a female donor with multiple sclerosis, enrolled in a pregnancy study. The chain employs TRBV6-4 and TRBJ2-3, with 11 bases fitting TRBD1. The CDR3 bases are TGTGCCAGCAGTGAGGGACAGGGGGCAGATACGCAGTATTTT. It translates to CASSEGQGADTQYF.